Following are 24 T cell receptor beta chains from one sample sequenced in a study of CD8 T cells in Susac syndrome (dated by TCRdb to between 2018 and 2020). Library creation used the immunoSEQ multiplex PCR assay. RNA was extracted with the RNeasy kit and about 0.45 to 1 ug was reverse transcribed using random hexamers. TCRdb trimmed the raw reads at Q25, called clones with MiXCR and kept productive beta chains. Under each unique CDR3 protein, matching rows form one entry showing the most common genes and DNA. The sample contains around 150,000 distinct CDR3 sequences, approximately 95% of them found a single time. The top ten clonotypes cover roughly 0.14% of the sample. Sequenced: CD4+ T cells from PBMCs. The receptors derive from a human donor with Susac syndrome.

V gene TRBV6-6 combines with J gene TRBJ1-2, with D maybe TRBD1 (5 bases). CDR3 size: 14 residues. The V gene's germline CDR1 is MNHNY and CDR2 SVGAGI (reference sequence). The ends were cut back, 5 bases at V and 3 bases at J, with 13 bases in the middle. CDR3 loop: CASSPGTDYYGYTF. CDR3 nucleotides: TGTGCCAGCAGTCCCGGGACGGATTACTATGGCTACACCTTC.

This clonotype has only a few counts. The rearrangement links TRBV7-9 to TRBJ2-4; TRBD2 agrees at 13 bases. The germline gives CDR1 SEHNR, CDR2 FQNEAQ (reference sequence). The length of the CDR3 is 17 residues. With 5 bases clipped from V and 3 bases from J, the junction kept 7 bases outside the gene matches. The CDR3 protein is CASSPQTSGGFKNIQYF. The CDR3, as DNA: TGTGCCAGCAGCCCCCAGACTAGCGGGGGGTTCAAAAACATTCAGTACTTC.

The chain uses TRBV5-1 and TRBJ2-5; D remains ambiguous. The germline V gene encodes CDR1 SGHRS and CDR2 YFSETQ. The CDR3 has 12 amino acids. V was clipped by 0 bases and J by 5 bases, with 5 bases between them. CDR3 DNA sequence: TGCGCCAGCAGCTTGGAGTTGGAGACCCAGTACTTC. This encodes CASSLELETQYF.

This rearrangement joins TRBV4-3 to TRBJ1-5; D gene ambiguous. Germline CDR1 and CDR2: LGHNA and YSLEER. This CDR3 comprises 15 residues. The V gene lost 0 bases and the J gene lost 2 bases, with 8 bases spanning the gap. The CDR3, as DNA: TGCGCCAGCAGCCAAGATCTGGCGGGCAATCAGCCCCAGCATTTT. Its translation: CASSQDLAGNQPQHF.

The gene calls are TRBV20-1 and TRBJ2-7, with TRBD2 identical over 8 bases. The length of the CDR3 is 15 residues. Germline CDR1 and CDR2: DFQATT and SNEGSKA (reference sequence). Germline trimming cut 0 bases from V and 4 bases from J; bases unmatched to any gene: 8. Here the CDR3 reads CSARDSGTSTYEQYF. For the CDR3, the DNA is TGCAGTGCTAGAGACTCAGGGACTAGTACTTACGAGCAGTACTTC.

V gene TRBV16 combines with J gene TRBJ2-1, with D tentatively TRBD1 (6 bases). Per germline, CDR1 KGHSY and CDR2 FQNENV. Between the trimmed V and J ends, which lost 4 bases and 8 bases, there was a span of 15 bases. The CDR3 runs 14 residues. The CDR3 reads CASSPIRDKHEQFF. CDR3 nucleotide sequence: TGTGCCAGCAGCCCCATCCGGGACAAGCATGAGCAGTTCTTC.

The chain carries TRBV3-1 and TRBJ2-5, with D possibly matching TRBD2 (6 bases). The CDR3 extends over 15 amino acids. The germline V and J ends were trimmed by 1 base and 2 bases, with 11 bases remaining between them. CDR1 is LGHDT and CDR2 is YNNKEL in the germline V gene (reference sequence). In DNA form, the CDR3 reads TGTGCCAGCAGCCAAGGGACTACACGACAAGAGACCCAGTACTTC. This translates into CASSQGTTRQETQYF.

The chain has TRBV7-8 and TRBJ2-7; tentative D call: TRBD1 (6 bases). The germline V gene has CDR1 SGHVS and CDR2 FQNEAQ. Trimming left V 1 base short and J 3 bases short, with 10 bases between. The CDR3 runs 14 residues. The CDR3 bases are TGTGCCAGCAGCTTAGAGGACAGCGACTACGAGCAGTACTTC. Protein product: CASSLEDSDYEQYF.

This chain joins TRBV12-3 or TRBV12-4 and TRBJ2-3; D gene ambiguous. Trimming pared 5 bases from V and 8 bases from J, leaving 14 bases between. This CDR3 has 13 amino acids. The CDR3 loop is CASSPPAGGTQYF. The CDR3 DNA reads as TGTGCCAGCAGTCCCCCGGCTGGCGGTACGCAGTATTTT.

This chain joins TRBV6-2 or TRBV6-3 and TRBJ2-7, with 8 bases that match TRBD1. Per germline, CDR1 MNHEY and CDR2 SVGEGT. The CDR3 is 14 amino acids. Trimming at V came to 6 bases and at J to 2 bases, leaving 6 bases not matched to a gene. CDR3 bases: TGTGCCAGCAGAGCAGGGGGCGCGACCTACGAGCAGTACTTC. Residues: CASRAGGATYEQYF.

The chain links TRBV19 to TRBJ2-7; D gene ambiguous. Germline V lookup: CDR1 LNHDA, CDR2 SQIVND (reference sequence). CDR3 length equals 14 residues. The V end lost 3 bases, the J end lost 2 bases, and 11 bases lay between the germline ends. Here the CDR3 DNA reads TGTGCCAGTAGTATCCAGCTAGAAACCTACGAGCAGTACTTC. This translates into CASSIQLETYEQYF.

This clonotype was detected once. In DNA form, the CDR3 reads TGTGCCAGCAGTTTCCGGACAGGGGATGGCTACACCTTC. This encodes CASSFRTGDGYTF. The chain employs TRBV27 and TRBJ1-2, with 9 bases aligning to TRBD1. The CDR3 is 13 amino acids. CDR1 is MNHEY, CDR2 SMNVEV, per germline (reference sequence). V gave up 3 bases and J gave up 6 bases; unmatched junction bases: 2.

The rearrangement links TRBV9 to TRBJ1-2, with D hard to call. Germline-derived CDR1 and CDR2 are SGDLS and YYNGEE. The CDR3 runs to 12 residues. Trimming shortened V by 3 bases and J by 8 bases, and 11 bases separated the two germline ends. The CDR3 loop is CASSANSAGYTF. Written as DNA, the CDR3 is TGTGCCAGCAGCGCTAACAGCGCGGGCTACACCTTC.

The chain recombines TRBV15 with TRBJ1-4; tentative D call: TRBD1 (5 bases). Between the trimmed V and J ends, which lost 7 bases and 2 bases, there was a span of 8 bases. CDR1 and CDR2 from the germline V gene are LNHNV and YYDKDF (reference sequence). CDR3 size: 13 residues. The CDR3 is CATKRGTNEKLFF. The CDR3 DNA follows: TGTGCCACCAAGAGGGGCACTAATGAAAAACTGTTTTTT.

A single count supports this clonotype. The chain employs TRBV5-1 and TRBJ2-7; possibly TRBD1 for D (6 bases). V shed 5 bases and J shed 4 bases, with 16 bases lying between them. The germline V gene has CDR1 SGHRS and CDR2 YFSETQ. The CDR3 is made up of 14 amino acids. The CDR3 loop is CASRAGVSQYEQYF. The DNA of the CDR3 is TGCGCCAGCAGGGCAGGGGTCAGTCAATACGAGCAGTACTTC.

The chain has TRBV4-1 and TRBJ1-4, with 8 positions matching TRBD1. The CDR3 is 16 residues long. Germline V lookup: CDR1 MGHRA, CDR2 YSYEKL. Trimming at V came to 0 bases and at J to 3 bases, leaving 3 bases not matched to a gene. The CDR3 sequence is CASSQDGDRPNEKLFF. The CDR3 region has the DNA TGCGCCAGCAGCCAAGATGGGGACAGGCCTAATGAAAAACTGTTTTTT.

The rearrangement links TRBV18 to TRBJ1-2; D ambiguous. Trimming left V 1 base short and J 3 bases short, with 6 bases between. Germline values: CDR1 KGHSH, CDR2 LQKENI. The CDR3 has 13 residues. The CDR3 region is CASSPLRDYGYTF. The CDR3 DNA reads TGTGCCAGCTCACCACTGAGGGACTATGGCTACACCTTC.

The CDR3 loop reads CASSYRQVNTEAFF. The CDR3 DNA reads TGTGCCAGCAGCTACAGACAAGTGAACACTGAAGCTTTCTTT. This chain joins TRBV12-3 or TRBV12-4 and TRBJ1-1; D not resolved. CDR3 length: 14 amino acids. The ends were cut back, 6 bases at V and 0 bases at J, with 11 bases in the middle.

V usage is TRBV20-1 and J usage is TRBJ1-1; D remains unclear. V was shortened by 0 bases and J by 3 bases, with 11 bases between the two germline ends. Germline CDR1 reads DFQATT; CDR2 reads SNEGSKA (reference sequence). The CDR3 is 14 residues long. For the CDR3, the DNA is TGCAGTGCTAGAGATGGTAGCGGAGACACTGAAGCTTTCTTT. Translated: CSARDGSGDTEAFF.

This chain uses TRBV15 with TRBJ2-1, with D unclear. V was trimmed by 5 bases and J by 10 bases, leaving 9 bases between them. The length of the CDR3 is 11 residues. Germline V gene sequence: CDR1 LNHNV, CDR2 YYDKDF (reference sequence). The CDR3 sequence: CATSRTPEQFF. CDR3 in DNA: TGTGCCACCAGCCGCACCCCCGAGCAGTTCTTC.

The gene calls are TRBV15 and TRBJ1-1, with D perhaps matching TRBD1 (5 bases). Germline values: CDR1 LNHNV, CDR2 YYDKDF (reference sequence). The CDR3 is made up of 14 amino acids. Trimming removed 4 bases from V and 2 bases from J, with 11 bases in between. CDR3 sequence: CATSTMRGNTEAFF. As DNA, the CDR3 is TGTGCCACCAGCACTATGAGGGGAAACACTGAAGCTTTCTTT.

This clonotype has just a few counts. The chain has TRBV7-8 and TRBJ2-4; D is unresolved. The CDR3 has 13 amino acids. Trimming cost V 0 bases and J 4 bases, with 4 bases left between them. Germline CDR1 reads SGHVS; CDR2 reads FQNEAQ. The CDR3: CASSLAPKNIQYF. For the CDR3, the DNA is TGTGCCAGCAGCTTAGCGCCGAAAAACATTCAGTACTTC. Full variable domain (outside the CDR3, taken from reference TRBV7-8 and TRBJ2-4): GAGVSQSPRYKVAKRGQDVALRCDPISGHVSLFWYQQALGQGPEFLTYFQNEAQLDKSGLPSDRFFAERPEGSVSTLKIQRTQQEDSAVYLCASSLAPKNIQYFGAGTRLSVL.

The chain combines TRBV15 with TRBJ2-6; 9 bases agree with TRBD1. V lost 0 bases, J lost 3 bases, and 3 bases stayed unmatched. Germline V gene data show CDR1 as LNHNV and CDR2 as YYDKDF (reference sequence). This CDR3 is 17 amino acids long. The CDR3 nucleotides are TGTGCCACCAGCAGAGACGACAGGGGGTATGGGGCCAACGTCCTGACTTTC. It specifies CATSRDDRGYGANVLTF.

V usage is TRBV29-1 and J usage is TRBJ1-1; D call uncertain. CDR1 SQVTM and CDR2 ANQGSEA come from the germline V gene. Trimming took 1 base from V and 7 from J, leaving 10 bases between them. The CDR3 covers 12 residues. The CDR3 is CSVEGWVGEAFF. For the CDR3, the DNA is TGCAGCGTTGAAGGCTGGGTGGGTGAAGCTTTCTTT.